Below, one T cell receptor (beta chain) is given with its context. It has no known antigen specificity. No per-base quality is available; no much larger clone lies one base away. This sample is part of a study of blood T cell repertoires in COVID-19 (dated by TCRdb to 2018 to 2021). Turning to the overall study: Samples from collaborators originated in the United States, Italy and Spain and spanned both the acute and convalescent phases of COVID-19. The dataset comprised deeply sampled blood TCRbeta repertoires from subjects exposed to, actively infected with, or recovered from COVID-19. The repertoires were released in a freely available public database meant as a resource for research on the immune response to SARS-CoV-2. Where available, HLA class I and class II types were obtained from metadata supplied by the sample provider rather than from assay-based typing. A de-identified subject ID, COVID-19 status, age in years and sex were almost always included in the sample metadata. The samples were drawn from two sources: the first 160 participants of the ongoing ImmuneRACE study, and 1,000 to 1,500 subjects contributed by 6 global collaborators. The prospective study material was composed of cDNA or gDNA derived from T cells, B-cell-depleted T cells, or PBMCs.

The paper as a whole reports these results and caveats: How much clinical and demographic metadata was included differed by source and by participant, and the metadata was provided uncurated.

At one collaborating source in Seattle, patients were enrolled during active infection and were followed longitudinally through the course of disease. Collaborating institutions collected whole blood in K2EDTA tubes following their own protocols. For TCRbeta analysis, collaborators shipped samples in one of three forms: frozen whole blood, isolated PBMCs, or DNA extracted from either of those sample types. From a lookup of the germline V gene, CDR1 and CDR2 are SGHAT and FQNNGV. The CDR3 holds 15 amino acids from the cysteine to the phenylalanine. Left in the record is the CDR3 DNA by itself, 45 bases read in frame from the first base. V is pared back by 3 bases and J by 0 bases, with 9 bases lying between the germline termini. TCRbeta CDR3 regions were amplified from genomic DNA using the immunoSEQ Assay, a bias-controlled multiplex PCR. Concerning the study's data processing: Nucleated cell counts per sample were estimated from amplification of reference gene primers within the assay. Sequence reads were collapsed and filtered to measure the absolute abundance of every unique TCRbeta CDR3 rearrangement. Productive Simpson clonality was computed per sample as the square root of Simpson's diversity index over productive rearrangements. This immuneACCESS table, as held by TCRdb, lists in-frame sequences with V and J called but not all clones. Of the missing ones, under half trace to an unresolved V gene in checked studies; the others have no known cause. V, J and clone size were drawn from that table, and D and trimming were deduced from the DNA. The table for this sample lists roughly 250,000 clones; roughly nine tenths of them were counted only once. Over 9.5% of the sample is taken by the ten largest.

The specimen sequenced was peripheral blood. This TCR came from a woman in her twenties or thirties with COVID-19, enrolled during active disease. The chain is encoded by TRBV11-2 joined to TRBJ1-3, with no reliable assignment of the D segment. The DNA sequence follows: TGTGCCAGCAGCTTTCCCCTAAGCTCTGGAAACACCATATATTTT. Translated, it gives CASSFPLSSGNTIYF.